This record covers a single T cell receptor (beta chain). This sample is part of a study of blood T cell repertoires in COVID-19. Turning to the study itself: T cells, B-cell-depleted T cells, or PBMCs supplied cDNA or gDNA.

Germline V gives CDR1 LGHDT, CDR2 YNNKEL (reference sequence). The CDR3 is 15 residues long. Trimming left V 0 bases short and J 7 bases short, with 15 bases between. The method was immunoSEQ multiplex PCR; TCRdb's version includes in-frame clones alone and lacks a portion of them. Of 75,000 to 100,000 clones in the sample, around 87% are singletons; the top ten hold 4.5% to 6%. The rearrangement uses TRBV3-1 (or the pseudogene TRBV3-2) and TRBJ2-5; TRBD2 might be the D (5 bases). This clonotype was sampled from a woman at least 80 years old with acute or convalescent COVID-19. The sequenced material came from peripheral blood. CDR3 DNA sequence: TGTGCCAGCAGCCAAGATCAGTTTAGCGTGGGGACCCAGTACTTC. Translating it yields CASSQDQFSVGTQYF.